The TCR beta chain described here comes from a study of blood T cell repertoires in COVID-19. Study-wide context: Some COVID-19 samples were acute and others convalescent; all came from the United States, Italy and Spain.

The Seattle patients joined while their infection was active and were tracked longitudinally afterward. From germline, CDR1 is MRHNA and CDR2 SNTAGT. CDR3 length equals 15 residues. V lost 5 bases and J lost 3, with 13 bases in between. Profiled with immunoSEQ multiplex PCR; TCRdb holds only in-frame clones, not every one. Of some 49,000 clones listed, about 92% are singletons. This clonotype was sampled from a man in his sixties with COVID-19, enrolled during active disease. V usage is TRBV6-4 and J usage is TRBJ2-2; a possible D gene is TRBD1 (6 bases). Sequenced material: peripheral blood. The chain's CDR3 is CASSYYRADTGELFF. The CDR3 nucleotides read TGTGCCAGCAGTTACTACAGGGCCGACACCGGGGAGCTGTTTTTT.